This entry lists 29 T cell receptor beta chains sequenced from one sample in a study of identical twins. In TCRdb, the 5' RACE reads were re-called with MiXCR into one record per CDR3 protein. The sample has around 1.7 million distinct CDR3 sequences, under 35% seen once. Material: cord blood. Receptors were obtained from a newborn girl in good health.

As for this clonotype: At one end the junction does not follow the germline gene, possibly because of a read error. The chain employs TRBV28 and TRBJ2-4; D not resolved. The J call may be wrong; the DNA end is better matched by TRBJ2-7. The CDR3 runs to 13 residues. The germline gives CDR1 MDHEN, CDR2 SYDVKM. The CDR3 loop reads CASGFLGSYEQYF. The CDR3 DNA follows: TGTGCCAGCGGTTTCCTGGGTAGCTACGAGCAGTACTTC.

V gene TRBV5-1 combines with J gene TRBJ2-3, with 8 bases fitting TRBD2. The CDR3 sequence is 15 residues long. Per the germline V gene, CDR1 is SGHRS and CDR2 is YFSETQ. Germline trimming cut 0 bases from V and 2 bases from J; bases unmatched to any gene: 2. The CDR3 is CASSLERGTTDTQYF. For the CDR3, the DNA is TGCGCCAGCAGCTTGGAGCGGGGGACCACAGATACGCAGTATTTT.

The CDR3 nucleotides read TGTGCCACAGTCCCCACTAGCGGGGGTTACTACAATGAGCAGTTCTTC. Its protein product is CATVPTSGGYYNEQFF. V usage is TRBV7-2 and J usage is TRBJ2-1; 11 bases align to TRBD2. In germline, CDR1 is SGHTA, CDR2 FQGNSA. The CDR3 contains 16 residues. The junction had 11 bases not matched to a gene; V was cut back by 10 bases and J by 3 bases.

In regard to this clonotype: An end of the junction differs from the germline gene, which may be a read error. The chain is built from TRBV4-2 and TRBJ2-4; no definite D call. The CDR3 has 15 residues. Germline V gene lookup returns CDR1 LGHNA and CDR2 YNFKEQ. CDR3: CASSEDPLAKNIQYF. In DNA form, the CDR3 reads TGTGCCAGCAGCGAAGACCCTCTAGCCAAAAACATTCAGTACTTC.

The chain recombines TRBV25-1 with TRBJ2-1, with D unclear. CDR1 and CDR2 (germline): MGHDK, SYGVNS. V was pared by 7 bases and J by 15 bases, with 22 bases between. The CDR3 runs to 13 residues. For the CDR3, the DNA is TGTGCCAGCATTCCACCCGGTCATCCTAAGTGGTTCTTC. It encodes CASIPPGHPKWFF.

This clonotype came up a few times. The chain combines TRBV3-1 with TRBJ2-3; 10 bases agree with TRBD2. Germline V gene lookup returns CDR1 LGHDT and CDR2 YNNKEL (reference sequence). After removal of 0 bases from V and 1 base from J, the junction contained 4 bases not matched to a gene. The CDR3 is made up of 17 amino acids. The CDR3 spells CASSQDLLAGGTDTQYF. Written as DNA, the CDR3 is TGTGCCAGCAGCCAAGACTTGCTAGCGGGGGGCACAGATACGCAGTATTTT.

The chain combines TRBV20-1 with TRBJ1-4; possibly TRBD1 for D (5 bases). The CDR3 runs 14 residues. The V end lost 3 bases, the J end lost 3 bases, and 11 bases lay between the germline ends. Germline V gene data show CDR1 as DFQATT and CDR2 as SNEGSKA (reference sequence). In DNA, the CDR3 is TGCAGTGCTAGGGGCGACAGTCCTAATGAAAAACTGTTTTTT. Protein product: CSARGDSPNEKLFF.

The V call is TRBV2, the J call TRBJ1-2, with D tentatively TRBD1 (5 bases). The germline V gene has CDR1 SNHLY and CDR2 FYNNEI. V was trimmed by 2 bases and J by 4 bases, leaving 17 bases between them. CDR3 length equals 16 residues. The CDR3 reads CASSERGAMTSYGYTF. CDR3 coding DNA: TGTGCCAGCAGTGAAAGAGGGGCCATGACATCCTATGGCTACACCTTC.

V is TRBV9 and J is TRBJ2-7, with a weak D call TRBD2 (6 bases). There are 14 residues in the CDR3. CDR1 is SGDLS and CDR2 is YYNGEE in the germline V gene. V was shortened by 3 bases and J by 6 bases, with 16 bases between the two germline ends. CDR3 amino acids: CASSADGDSSEQYF. CDR3 bases: TGTGCCAGCAGCGCAGACGGGGACTCCAGCGAGCAGTACTTC.

This clonotype was seen a few times. This chain joins TRBV5-1 and TRBJ2-3; 8 positions match TRBD2. Germline V gives CDR1 SGHRS, CDR2 YFSETQ. The V and J ends lost 0 bases and 0 bases, in that order; junction bases with no gene match: 6. The CDR3 runs 17 residues. CDR3 coding DNA: TGCGCCAGCAGCTTGGTCAGCGGGACTAGGAGCACAGATACGCAGTATTTT. The encoded protein is CASSLVSGTRSTDTQYF.

This clonotype showed up many times. The rearrangement links TRBV4-2 to TRBJ1-4, with D unclear. Trimming stripped 0 bases from V and 8 bases from J, with 4 bases between. The CDR3 spans 12 residues. Germline V gene sequence: CDR1 LGHNA, CDR2 YNFKEQ. This chain's CDR3 is CASSQEREKLFF. CDR3 sequence (DNA): TGTGCCAGCAGCCAAGAAAGGGAAAAACTGTTTTTT.

The V call is TRBV2, the J call TRBJ2-4; TRBD2 matches 9 bases. CDR3 length: 20 amino acids. V lost 5 bases to trimming and J lost 3 bases; unmatched junction nucleotides: 20. Per germline, CDR1 SNHLY and CDR2 FYNNEI. DNA for the CDR3: TGTGCCAGCAGTATACCGGGACTAGCTGACACGAAAGACGGCAAAAACATTCAGTACTTC. It encodes CASSIPGLADTKDGKNIQYF.

This clonotype was seen only a few times. V and J are TRBV4-1 and TRBJ2-1; D possibly corresponds to TRBD1 (6 bases). The germline gives CDR1 MGHRA, CDR2 YSYEKL. Trimming cost V 0 bases and J 6 bases, with 15 bases left between them. This CDR3 comprises 16 residues. The CDR3 nucleotides are TGCGCCAGCAGCCAAGACCAACGACAGGCCTTCAATGAGCAGTTCTTC. This codes for CASSQDQRQAFNEQFF.

This clonotype was seen many times. V is TRBV2 and J is TRBJ2-3; TRBD2 aligns across 9 bases. The J segment lost 2 bases and the V segment lost 4 bases, leaving 4 bases of the junction unmatched. This CDR3 comprises 15 residues. The germline gives CDR1 SNHLY, CDR2 FYNNEI. In DNA form, the CDR3 reads TGTGCCAGCAGTGCTCTAGCGGGGCTCACAGATACGCAGTATTTT. It is translated as CASSALAGLTDTQYF.

The table lists this clonotype with a few counts. The chain couples TRBV5-1 to TRBJ1-2, with TRBD1 as a possible D gene (6 bases). The CDR3 runs to 16 residues. The ends were cut back, 0 bases at V and 7 bases at J, with 19 bases in the middle. Germline assignment: CDR1 SGHRS and CDR2 YFSETQ. The CDR3 loop is CASSLGSGTHAGGYTF. The CDR3 DNA is TGCGCCAGCAGCTTGGGTTCCGGGACACATGCTGGTGGCTACACCTTC.

V gene TRBV15 combines with J gene TRBJ1-2; 7 nucleotides match TRBD1. Per germline, CDR1 LNHNV and CDR2 YYDKDF (reference sequence). Trimming at V came to 3 bases and at J to 5 bases, leaving 6 bases not matched to a gene. This CDR3 is built from 14 residues. The CDR3 loop is CATSRPDRAYGYTF. CDR3 DNA: TGTGCCACCAGCAGGCCAGACAGGGCTTATGGCTACACCTTC.

This clonotype showed up just a few times. The chain links TRBV29-1 to TRBJ2-4; 9 bases are a match to TRBD1. TRBJ2-7 explains the end of the DNA better; the J call may be wrong. CDR3 length: 12 residues. Germline V gene lookup returns CDR1 SQVTM and CDR2 ANQGSEA. The CDR3 sequence is CSVGGQGDEQYF. DNA of the CDR3: TGCAGCGTCGGGGGACAGGGAGACGAGCAGTACTTC.

This rearrangement joins TRBV20-1 to TRBJ1-2, with 7 bases aligning to TRBD1. The CDR3 consists of 16 residues. The J segment lost 4 bases and the V segment lost 5 bases, leaving 16 bases of the junction unmatched. CDR1 DFQATT and CDR2 SNEGSKA come from the germline V gene (reference sequence). CDR3 in amino acids: CSAVDSKAGGGYGYTF. The CDR3 DNA reads as TGCAGTGCTGTTGACTCTAAGGCAGGGGGAGGCTATGGCTACACCTTC.

This clonotype has just a few counts. The chain uses TRBV24-1 and TRBJ2-3, with no clear D. The germline V gene encodes CDR1 KGHDR and CDR2 SFDVKD. The V end was cut by 5 bases, the J end by 2 bases, with 10 bases between. This CDR3 is built from 14 residues. The CDR3 DNA reads TGTGCCACCAGTGGGTCACTCTCCACAGATACGCAGTATTTT. Its protein product is CATSGSLSTDTQYF.

This clonotype came up many times. The chain links TRBV10-3 to TRBJ1-4; D gene unclear. The V gene lost 6 bases and the J gene lost 7 bases, with 12 bases spanning the gap. Germline-derived CDR1 and CDR2 are ENHRY and SYGVKD. The CDR3 covers 13 residues. CDR3 loop: CAISADIGEKLFF. The CDR3 region has the DNA TGTGCCATCAGCGCCGATATCGGTGAAAAACTGTTTTTT.

About this clonotype itself: Possible read error: a much larger clone is one base away. The chain links TRBV29-1 to TRBJ2-5, with TRBD1 matching 7 bases. Losses at the gene ends were 4 bases for V and 1 base for J; bases not matched to a gene: 3. Germline V CDR1 and CDR2: SQVTM, ANQGSEA. The CDR3 length is 13 residues. CDR3 nucleotides: TGCAGCGTTGCGGCAGGGGGCCAAGAGACCCAGTACTTC. Encoded protein: CSVAAGGQETQYF.

The V and J genes are TRBV28 and TRBJ2-1, with 7 nucleotides matching TRBD1. The CDR3 extends over 17 amino acids. CDR1 and CDR2 (germline): MDHEN, SYDVKM. Trimming cost V 3 bases and J 4 bases; bases outside gene matches: 12. CDR3 region: CASSLGPGQRKYNEQFF. As DNA, the CDR3 is TGTGCCAGCAGTTTGGGACCGGGACAGAGAAAATACAATGAGCAGTTCTTC.

Only a few counts were recorded for this clonotype. V usage is TRBV7-8 and J usage is TRBJ2-7, with D uncertain. V gave up 6 bases and J gave up 1 base, with 16 bases separating them. The CDR3 runs 15 residues. CDR1 and CDR2 (germline): SGHVS, FQNEAQ. The CDR3 coding sequence is TGTGCCAGCAGTCCTCTAGGGAACCCTTCCTACGAGCAGTACTTC. The encoded protein is CASSPLGNPSYEQYF.

Only a few counts were recorded for this clonotype. The rearrangement joins TRBV14 to TRBJ2-7; a possible D gene is TRBD2 (6 bases). Germline CDR1 reads SGHDN; CDR2 reads FVKESK. V was clipped by 4 bases and J by 0 bases, with 13 bases between them. This CDR3 contains 15 residues. The CDR3 reads CASSPWDLSSYEQYF. Here the CDR3 DNA reads TGTGCCAGCAGCCCTTGGGACTTAAGCTCCTACGAGCAGTACTTC.

V gene TRBV20-1 combines with J gene TRBJ2-1, with 8 nucleotides matching TRBD2. V shed 2 bases and J 0 bases; nucleotides not matched to a gene: 12. The CDR3 contains 18 residues. From germline, CDR1 is DFQATT and CDR2 SNEGSKA (reference sequence). For the CDR3, the DNA is TGCAGTGCTAGATCCCCGGGGGGGGGTCGGAGCTCCTACAATGAGCAGTTCTTC. Translated: CSARSPGGGRSSYNEQFF.

The V gene is TRBV18, the J gene TRBJ1-6; D is unresolved. V was shortened by 5 bases and J by 7 bases, with 12 bases between the two germline ends. Germline assignment: CDR1 KGHSH and CDR2 LQKENI. There are 14 residues in the CDR3. CDR3 nucleotide sequence: TGTGCCAGCTCAAGCGACAAAGGGAATTCACCCCTCCACTTT. The encoded protein is CASSSDKGNSPLHF.

This sequence joins TRBV9 and TRBJ1-1; D remains unclear. In germline, CDR1 is SGDLS, CDR2 YYNGEE. V was cut by 0 bases and J by 4 bases, with 13 bases left in between. This CDR3 region has 15 residues. The CDR3: CASSVDSRPLTEAFF. The CDR3 DNA sequence: TGTGCCAGCAGCGTAGACTCCCGACCCCTCACTGAAGCTTTCTTT.

Comments on this clonotype: This may be a read error, as it is one base from a much larger clone. The chain links TRBV7-6 to TRBJ1-1, with unresolved D. Trimming shortened V by 2 bases and J by 1 base, and 5 bases separated the two germline ends. The CDR3 consists of 13 residues. CDR1 SGHVS and CDR2 FNYEAQ come from the germline V gene. CDR3: CASSLKENTEAFF. DNA of the CDR3: TGTGCCAGCAGCTTAAAGGAGAACACTGAAGCTTTCTTT.

This clonotype was picked up a small number of times. V is TRBV6-5 and J is TRBJ2-5; D gene unclear. The V gene's germline CDR1 is MNHEY and CDR2 SVGAGI. Trimming pared 2 bases from V and 5 bases from J, leaving 9 bases between. The CDR3 totals 13 residues. CDR3 sequence: CASSYGFVETQYF. The DNA of the CDR3 is TGTGCCAGCAGTTACGGGTTCGTGGAGACCCAGTACTTC.